The clone carrying this TCR beta chain was seen at least ten times. The antigen is unknown. Primers used in a second PCR of roughly 6 to 11 cycles were a sample-barcoded 5' primer and a J-beta primer mix. Any given sample supplied a minimum of 2.5 million CDR3-containing paired-end reads. TCRdb passed the 5' RACE reads through MiXCR, listing each CDR3 protein once. The sample consists of 1.5 million to 2 million distinct CDR3 sequences, about two fifths of them appearing once. These data originate in a study of blood T cells in healthy people across ages. Whole-study results and caveats: Naive T cell percentage by flow cytometry tracked strongly with beta diversity. Diversity estimates from one million T cells were considered underestimates.

The TCR comes from a human donor in good health. Material: blood.

This CDR3 is CASSLLRVEQFF. The DNA of the CDR3 is TGTGCCAGCAGCTTATTAAGGGTCGAGCAGTTCTTC. V is TRBV7-9 and J is TRBJ2-1; D not resolved. CDR3 length: 12 residues. V dropped 2 bases and J dropped 10 bases, with 9 bases sitting between them. Germline CDR1 reads SEHNR; CDR2 reads FQNEAQ (reference sequence). The complete variable domain, with remaining parts taken from reference TRBV7-9 and TRBJ2-1, reads DTGVSQNPRHKITKRGQNVTFRCDPISEHNRLYWYRQTLGQGPEFLTYFQNEAQLEKSRLLSDRFSAERPKGSFSTLEIQRTEQGDSAMYLCASSLLRVEQFFGPGTRLTVL.